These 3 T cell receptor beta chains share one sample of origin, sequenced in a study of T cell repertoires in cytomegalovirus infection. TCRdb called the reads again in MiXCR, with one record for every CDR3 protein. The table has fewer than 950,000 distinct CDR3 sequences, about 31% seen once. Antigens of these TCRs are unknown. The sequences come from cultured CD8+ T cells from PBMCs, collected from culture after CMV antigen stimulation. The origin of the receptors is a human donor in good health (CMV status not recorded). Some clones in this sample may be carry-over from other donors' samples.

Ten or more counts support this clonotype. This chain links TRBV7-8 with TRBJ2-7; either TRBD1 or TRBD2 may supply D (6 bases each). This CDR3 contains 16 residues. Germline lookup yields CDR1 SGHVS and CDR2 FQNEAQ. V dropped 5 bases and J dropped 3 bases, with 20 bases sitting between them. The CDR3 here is CASSLPSGAGYYEQYF. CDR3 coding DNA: TGTGCCAGCAGCCTCCCATCAGGGGCGGGATACTACGAGCAGTACTTC.

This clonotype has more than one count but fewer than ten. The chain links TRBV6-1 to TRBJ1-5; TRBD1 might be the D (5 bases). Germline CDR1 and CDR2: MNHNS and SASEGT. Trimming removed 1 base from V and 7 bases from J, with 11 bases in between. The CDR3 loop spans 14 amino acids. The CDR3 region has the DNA TGTGCCAGCAGTGAAGTGTTAAGGGGACAGCCCCAGCATTTT. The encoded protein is CASSEVLRGQPQHF.

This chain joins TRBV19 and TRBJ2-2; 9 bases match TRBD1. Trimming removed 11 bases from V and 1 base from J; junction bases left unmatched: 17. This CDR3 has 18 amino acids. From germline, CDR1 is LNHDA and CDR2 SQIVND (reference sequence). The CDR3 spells CAVSPTRTGALNTGELFF. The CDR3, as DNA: TGTGCCGTAAGCCCCACCAGGACAGGGGCCTTGAACACCGGGGAGCTGTTTTTT.